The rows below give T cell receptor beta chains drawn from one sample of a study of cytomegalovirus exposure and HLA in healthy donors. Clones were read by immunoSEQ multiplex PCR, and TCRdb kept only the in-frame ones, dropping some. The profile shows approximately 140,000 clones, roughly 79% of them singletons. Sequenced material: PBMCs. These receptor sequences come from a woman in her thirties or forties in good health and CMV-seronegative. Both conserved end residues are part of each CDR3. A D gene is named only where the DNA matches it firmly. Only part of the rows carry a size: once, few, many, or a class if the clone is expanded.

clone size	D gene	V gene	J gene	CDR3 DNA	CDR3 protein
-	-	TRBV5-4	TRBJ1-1	TGTGCCAGCAGCTTGGCCGGGCAGGGGCTAGGAGCTTTCTTT	CASSLAGQGLGAFF
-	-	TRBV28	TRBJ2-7	TGTGCCAGCAGTGTCTACTACGAGCAGTACTTC	CASSVYYEQYF
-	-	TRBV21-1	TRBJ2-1	TGTGCCAGCACCGAGAGGACTAGCGGGAGACCAGACTACAATGAGCAGTTCTTC	CASTERTSGRPDYNEQFF
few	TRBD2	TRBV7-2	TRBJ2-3	TGTGCCAGCAGCTTAGTAGCGGGGTACGAGACAGATACGCAGTATTTT	CASSLVAGYETDTQYF
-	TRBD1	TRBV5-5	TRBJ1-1	TGTGCCAGCAGCCCGCTGACAGGGATGAACACTGAAGCTTTCTTT	CASSPLTGMNTEAFF
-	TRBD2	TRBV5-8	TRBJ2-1	TGTGCCAGCAGCTACGGACTAGCGGCCTACAATGAGCAGTTCTTC	CASSYGLAAYNEQFF
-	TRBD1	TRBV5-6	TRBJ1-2	TGTGCCAGCAGCTTACAGGGGGCCCCGACCTCCTATGGCTACACCTTC	CASSLQGAPTSYGYTF
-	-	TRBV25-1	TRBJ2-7	TGTGCCAGCAGTAAACTAGGTCCCTACGAGCAGTACTTC	CASSKLGPYEQYF
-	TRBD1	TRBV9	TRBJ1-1	TGTGCCAGCAGCGATGGGACAGGTGGGGTGAAGACTGAAGCTTTCTTT	CASSDGTGGVKTEAFF
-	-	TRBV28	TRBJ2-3	TGTGCCAGCATCGCGAGACGCGGGAAGGAGATCACAGATACGCAGTATTTT	CASIARRGKEITDTQYF
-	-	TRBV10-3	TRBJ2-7	TGTGCCACCAACCCCGGGACACCCAATTTTTACTTC	CATNPGTPNFYF
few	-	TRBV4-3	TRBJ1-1	TGCGCCAGCAGCCAAGACACGGTTGAAGCTTTCTTT	CASSQDTVEAFF
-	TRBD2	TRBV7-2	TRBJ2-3	TGTGCCAGCATGGGCGGGAGGACCTTTGGTGAGCAGTATTTT	CASMGGRTFGEQYF
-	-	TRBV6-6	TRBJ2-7	TGTGCCAGCACCTCTTACAACTCCTACGAGCAGTACTTC	CASTSYNSYEQYF
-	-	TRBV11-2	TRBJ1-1	TGTGCCAGCAGCTTACTCCGGGGTGGCACTGAAGCTTTCTTT	CASSLLRGGTEAFF
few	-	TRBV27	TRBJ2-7	TGTGCCAGCAGTTTTAATAGGGTTTCGGGACTTCCTTACGAGCAGTACTTC	CASSFNRVSGLPYEQYF
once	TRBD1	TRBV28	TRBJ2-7	TGTGCCATCTCGGACAGGGCCTACGAGCAGTACTTC	CAISDRAYEQYF
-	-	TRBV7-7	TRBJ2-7	TGTGCCAGCAGCTTAGGGGCGGGGCCCACCTACGAGCAGTACTTC	CASSLGAGPTYEQYF
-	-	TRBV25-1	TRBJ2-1	TGTGCCAGCAGGGGCGACCCCAATGAGCAGTTCTTC	CASRGDPNEQFF
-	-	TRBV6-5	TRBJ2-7	TGTGCCAGCAGTTACGCAGGGGCGGGGGTTCGGGAGCAGTACTTC	CASSYAGAGVREQYF
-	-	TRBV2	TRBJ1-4	TGTGCCAGCAGATTTCGGTTGGGCGAAAAACTGTTTTTT	CASRFRLGEKLFF
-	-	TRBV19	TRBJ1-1	TGTGCCAGTAGTATCGACAGGAATGGGGTTGGGACTGAAGCTTTCTTT	CASSIDRNGVGTEAFF
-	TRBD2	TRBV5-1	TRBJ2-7	TGCGCCAGCAGCTTGGGTTCTAGCGGGAGCTACGAGCAGTACTTC	CASSLGSSGSYEQYF
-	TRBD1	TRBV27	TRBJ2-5	TGTGCCAGCAGTTTATACAGGGGGCAAAAGACCCAGTACTTC	CASSLYRGQKTQYF